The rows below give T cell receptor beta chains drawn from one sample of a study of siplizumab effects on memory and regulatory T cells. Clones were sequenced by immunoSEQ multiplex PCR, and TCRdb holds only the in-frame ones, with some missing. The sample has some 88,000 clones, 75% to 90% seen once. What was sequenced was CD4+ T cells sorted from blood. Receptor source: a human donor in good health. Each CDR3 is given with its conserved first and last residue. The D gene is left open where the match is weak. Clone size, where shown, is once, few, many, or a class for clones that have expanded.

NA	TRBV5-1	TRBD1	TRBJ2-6	TGCGCCAGCAGCTTTCGGACAGGAAGCTCTGGGGCCAACGTCCTGACTTTC	CASSFRTGSSGANVLTF
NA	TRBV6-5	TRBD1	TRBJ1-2	TGTGCCAGCAGTTACTCAGCTCCGGGACAGAACTATGGCTACACCTTC	CASSYSAPGQNYGYTF
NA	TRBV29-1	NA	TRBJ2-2	TGCAGCGTTGTAGGACAAGGGGCCGGGGAGCTGTTTTTT	CSVVGQGAGELFF
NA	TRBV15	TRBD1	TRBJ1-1	TGTGCCACCAGCAGGACAGGGGCCGACACTGAAGCTTTCTTT	CATSRTGADTEAFF
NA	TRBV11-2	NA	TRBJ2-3	TGTGCCAGCAGCTTAGTTCCCGGCTCCGTGGCAGATACGCAGTATTTT	CASSLVPGSVADTQYF
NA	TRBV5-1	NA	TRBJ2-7	TGCGCCAGCAGCTTGGCTGGTGTTTCCTCCTACGAGCAGTACTTC	CASSLAGVSSYEQYF
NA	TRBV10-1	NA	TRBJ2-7	TGCGCCAGCAGTGCTAGGCAGGGCCCCTACGAGCAGTACTTC	CASSARQGPYEQYF
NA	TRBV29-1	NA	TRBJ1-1	TGCAGCGTCCGGGATAACACTGAAGCTTTCTTT	CSVRDNTEAFF
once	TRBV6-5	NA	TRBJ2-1	TGTGCCAGCACCAGATCGGGCGATGAGCAGTTCTTC	CASTRSGDEQFF
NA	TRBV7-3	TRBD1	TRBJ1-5	TGTGCCAGCAGCTTAACGGGAAGGGACAGGGGTTATCAGCCCCAGCATTTT	CASSLTGRDRGYQPQHF
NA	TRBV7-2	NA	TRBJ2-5	TGTGCCAGCAGCACCAGAGCGGGTAACCTGGAGACCCAGTACTTC	CASSTRAGNLETQYF
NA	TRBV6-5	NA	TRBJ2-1	TGTGCCAGCAGGGTTACCCGGGGAGATTACAATGAGCAGTTCTTC	CASRVTRGDYNEQFF